Below, 3 T cell receptor beta chains from the same sample are listed, as sequenced in a study of identical twins. TCRdb ran MiXCR on the 5' RACE reads and lists one entry per CDR3 protein. In the table there are roughly 250,000 distinct CDR3 sequences, 7% of which are singletons. The sample also formed part of further work on yellow fever vaccine responses in identical twins.

The sample was memory (CD45RO+) T cells sorted from blood. Receptor source: a woman aged 18 to 35 in good health.

The sample holds many counts of this clonotype. The chain uses TRBV7-2 and TRBJ2-3, with 8 bases matching TRBD2. V lost 1 base to trimming and J lost 2 bases; unmatched junction nucleotides: 2. Germline V lookup: CDR1 SGHTA, CDR2 FQGNSA. This CDR3 spans 15 amino acids. The CDR3, as DNA: TGTGCCAGCAGCTTAGTCGGGGGGGACACAGATACGCAGTATTTT. It codes for CASSLVGGDTDTQYF.

The table lists this clonotype with a few counts. J is TRBJ1-6 and V is TRBV28, with D possibly matching TRBD1 (5 bases). The CDR3 is 13 amino acids. Trimming stripped 10 bases from V and 9 bases from J, with 16 bases between. Germline V gene data show CDR1 as MDHEN and CDR2 as SYDVKM. The CDR3 spells CATGGGFGSPLHF. The CDR3 region has the DNA TGTGCCACCGGTGGGGGGTTCGGTTCACCCCTCCACTTT.

The gene calls are TRBV9 and TRBJ2-3, with TRBD2 identical over 12 bases. CDR3 length equals 15 residues. The ends lost 4 bases at V and 6 bases at J; junction bases unmatched: 6. Germline-derived CDR1 and CDR2 are SGDLS and YYNGEE. Here the CDR3 DNA reads TGTGCCAGCAGCCCAAAGACTAGCGGGAGTGATACGCAGTATTTT. It yields the protein CASSPKTSGSDTQYF. Full variable domain (outside the CDR3, taken from reference TRBV9 and TRBJ2-3): DSGVTQTPKHLITATGQRVTLRCSPRSGDLSVYWYQQSLDQGLQFLIQYYNGEERAKGNILERFSAQQFPDLHSELNLSSLELGDSALYFCASSPKTSGSDTQYFGPGTRLTVL.